This TCR beta chain was sequenced during a study of HIV-infected children after antiretroviral therapy interruption. About the study: All children had CD4+ count above 500 and viral load below 50 copies/ml. In continuous treatment, analyzed samples were from weeks 0, 48 and 150. EBV and CMV exposure was recorded in most children. Whole-study findings and limits: After treatment interruption started, naive CD4+ CDR3 overlap across time points dropped.

Unique molecular identifiers were included in an RNA-based 3' RACE TCR library. TCRdb ran MiXCR on the 3' RACE reads and lists one entry per CDR3 protein. Among around 40,000 distinct CDR3 sequences listed, 6.5% were seen once. Regarding treatment: PENTA 11 planned treatment interruption arm or continuous ART arm. The CDR3 runs to 14 residues. V shed 8 bases, J shed 2 bases, and the junction held 3 bases outside the gene matches. Germline CDR1 reads SNHLY; CDR2 reads FYNNEI. This clonotype showed up many times. The antigen is undetermined. The chain joins TRBV2 to TRBJ2-7; TRBD2 aligns across 13 bases. The clonotype comes from a pool of human donors with HIV. The sequencing used CD45RA+ CD4+ T cells from PBMCs, pooled from several time points, collected from a donor given antiretroviral therapy, either interrupted or continuous. Indicated subset: naive CD4+ CD45RA+ CD45RO- T cells. This CDR3 is CASQGLAGTYEQYF. The DNA of the CDR3 is TGTGCCAGCCAGGGACTAGCGGGGACCTACGAGCAGTACTTC. Complete variable domain (other parts from reference TRBV2 and TRBJ2-7): EPEVTQTPSHQVTQMGQEVILRCVPISNHLYFYWYRQILGQKVEFLVSFYNNEISEKSEIFDDQFSVERPDGSNFTLKIRSTKLEDSAMYFCASQGLAGTYEQYFGPGTRLTVT.